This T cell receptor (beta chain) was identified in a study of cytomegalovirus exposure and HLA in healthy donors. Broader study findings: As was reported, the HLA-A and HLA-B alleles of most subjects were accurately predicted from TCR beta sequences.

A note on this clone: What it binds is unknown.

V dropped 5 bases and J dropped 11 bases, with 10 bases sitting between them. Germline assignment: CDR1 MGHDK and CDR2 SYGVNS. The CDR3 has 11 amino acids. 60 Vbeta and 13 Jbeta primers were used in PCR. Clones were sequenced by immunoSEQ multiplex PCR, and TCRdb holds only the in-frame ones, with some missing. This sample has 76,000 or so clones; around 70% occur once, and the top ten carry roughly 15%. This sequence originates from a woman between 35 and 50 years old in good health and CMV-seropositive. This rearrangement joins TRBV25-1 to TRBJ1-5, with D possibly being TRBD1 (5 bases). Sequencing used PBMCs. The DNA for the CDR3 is TGTGCCAGCAGTTCTGGGGCATCCCAGCATTTT. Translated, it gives CASSSGASQHF.